This T cell receptor beta chain was found in a study of beta chain features in type 1 diabetes. Across the study: Across the samples, 100 million to 130 million sorted cells were examined in total. Broader study findings: Moderately but significantly shorter TCRB CDR3s were found in Type 1 diabetes patients in all four CD4+ subsets. Lower insertion and higher deletion counts appeared at VDJ junctions in type 1 diabetes patients.

This CDR3 has 15 amino acids. Germline V lookup: CDR1 SGHNT, CDR2 YYREEE (reference sequence). J gave up 4 bases and V 2 bases, and 2 bases lay outside the gene matches. This clone was seen repeatedly, ten times or more. Antigen: not known. The whole isolated RNA underwent reverse transcription, so sequencing captured expressed TCRB transcripts. Samples of naive, central memory and regulatory T cells yielded a mean of around 3.4 million reads. TCRdb's copy holds only in-frame clones and misses some; the assay was immunoSEQ multiplex PCR. The repertoire holds roughly 400,000 clones, with around 9.6% as singletons.

Sequenced input: central memory CD4+ T cells from blood. This TCR was sampled from a man aged 30-40 years with type 1 diabetes. The genes are TRBV5-4 and TRBJ1-3; TRBD1 matches at 11 bases. The CDR3 nucleotides read TGTGCCAGCAGCTTAAGGACAGGGGGCGGAAACACCATATATTTT. Amino acid sequence: CASSLRTGGGNTIYF.